These 16 T cell receptor beta chains were all obtained from the same sample, sequenced in a study of cytomegalovirus exposure and HLA in healthy donors. The PCR used 60 Vbeta and 13 Jbeta primers. Sequencing used immunoSEQ multiplex PCR; TCRdb keeps in-frame clones, though not all of them. The sample includes under 150,000 clones. Sequencing was done on a sample of PBMCs. These receptors were obtained from a middle-aged man in good health and CMV-seronegative.

The chain has TRBV13 and TRBJ1-6; 7 nucleotides line up with TRBD1. This CDR3 is 14 amino acids long. In germline, CDR1 is PRHDT, CDR2 FYEKMQ (reference sequence). With V trimmed by 5 bases and J by 9 bases, 7 bases remained unmatched. CDR3: CASSPRTGSSPLHF. As DNA, the CDR3 is TGTGCCAGCAGCCCGAGGACAGGCTCTTCACCCCTCCACTTT.

The CDR3 coding sequence is TGTGCCAGCAGGCCGGGACAGACGAACACTGAAGCTTTCTTT. It yields the protein CASRPGQTNTEAFF. V and J are TRBV6-5 and TRBJ1-1; 7 nucleotides agree with TRBD1. With 6 bases clipped from V and 1 base from J, the junction kept 5 bases outside the gene matches. The CDR3 loop spans 14 amino acids. Germline-derived CDR1 and CDR2 are MNHEY and SVGAGI.

The DNA for the CDR3 is TGTGCCAGCAGACTTGGGGCGGGACTAGCCTCCTCGAGCTCCTACAATGAGCAGTTCTTC. It codes for CASRLGAGLASSSSYNEQFF. This rearrangement joins TRBV7-3 to TRBJ2-1; 9 bases are shared with TRBD2. The CDR3 extends over 20 amino acids. The trim removed 6 bases at V and 0 bases at J, leaving 18 bases unmatched. Germline loops: CDR1 SGHTA, CDR2 FQGTGA.

V gene TRBV28 combines with J gene TRBJ1-5; tentative D call: TRBD1 (5 bases). This CDR3 spans 12 amino acids. Trimming stripped 7 bases from V and 6 bases from J, with 10 bases between. Germline V gene data show CDR1 as MDHEN and CDR2 as SYDVKM. As DNA, the CDR3 is TGTGCCAGCACACAGGTGGGTCAGCCCCAGCATTTT. It yields the protein CASTQVGQPQHF.

V usage is TRBV6-6 and J usage is TRBJ1-5, with 10 positions matching TRBD1. The CDR3 covers 15 residues. The V gene end was trimmed by 7 bases and the J gene end by 4 bases; junction bases not matched to a gene: 7. Germline lookup yields CDR1 MNHNY and CDR2 SVGAGI (reference sequence). The CDR3 spells CASTGTGESNQPQHF. CDR3 DNA sequence: TGTGCCAGCACCGGGACAGGGGAGTCAAATCAGCCCCAGCATTTT.

The rearrangement joins TRBV5-6 to TRBJ2-1; perhaps TRBD2 as D (5 bases). The CDR3 sequence is 15 residues long. Germline V gives CDR1 SGHDT, CDR2 YYEEEE. The germline V and J ends were trimmed by 0 bases and 2 bases, with 9 bases remaining between them. CDR3 bases: TGTGCCAGCAGCTTGGGGACGAGGGCCTACAATGAGCAGTTCTTC. Amino acid sequence: CASSLGTRAYNEQFF.

The chain has TRBV11-3 and TRBJ1-1, with TRBD1 matching 7 bases. V was pared by 4 bases and J by 0 bases, with 5 bases of the junction left unmatched. Looked up from germline, CDR1 is SGHNT and CDR2 is YENEEA. The CDR3 is 15 amino acids. DNA of the CDR3: TGTGCCAGCAGCTCAGACAGGGTCGTGAACACTGAAGCTTTCTTT. Residues: CASSSDRVVNTEAFF.

The V gene is TRBV23-1, the J gene TRBJ2-5; TRBD2 matches 11 bases. TRBV23-1 is labeled an ORF, and its function is uncertain. Trimming took 11 bases from V and 7 from J; bases not matched to a gene: 12. This CDR3 has 14 amino acids. CDR3 coding DNA: TGCGCCTCTTGGACTAGCGGGCCGTCGGGGACCCAGTACTTC. Encoded protein: CASWTSGPSGTQYF.

The chain links TRBV11-2 to TRBJ1-1; D is perhaps TRBD1 (6 bases). V lost 1 base, J lost 2 bases, and 14 bases lay in between. Germline V lookup: CDR1 SGHAT, CDR2 FQNNGV. The CDR3 has 16 amino acids. The CDR3 protein is CASSLGGREVNTEAFF. For the CDR3, the DNA is TGTGCCAGCAGCTTAGGGGGGCGAGAGGTAAACACTGAAGCTTTCTTT.

The chain combines TRBV5-1 with TRBJ1-5, with D perhaps TRBD1 (6 bases). V was clipped by 1 base and J by 5 bases, with 10 bases between them. This CDR3 spans 14 amino acids. The germline V gene has CDR1 SGHRS and CDR2 YFSETQ. This chain's CDR3 is CASSLRGGDQPQHF. CDR3 coding DNA: TGCGCCAGCAGCTTGAGAGGGGGGGATCAGCCCCAGCATTTT. Drawing the rest from reference TRBV5-1 and TRBJ1-5, the complete variable domain is KAGVTQTPRYLIKTRGQQVTLSCSPISGHRSVSWYQQTPGQGLQFLFEYFSETQRNKGNFPGRFSGRQFSNSRSEMNVSTLELGDSALYLCASSLRGGDQPQHFGDGTRLSIL.

The chain couples TRBV6-1 to TRBJ1-1, with 11 bases fitting TRBD1. The CDR3 covers 14 residues. Germline trimming cut 6 bases from V and 4 bases from J; bases unmatched to any gene: 4. Germline CDR1 reads MNHNS; CDR2 reads SASEGT. CDR3 sequence reads: CASRTGTGGTEAFF. In nucleotides, the CDR3 is TGTGCCAGCAGGACCGGGACAGGGGGCACTGAAGCTTTCTTT.

The V and J genes are TRBV7-2 and TRBJ2-7, with 8 positions matching TRBD1. CDR1 is SGHTA, CDR2 FQGNSA, per germline. The CDR3 is made up of 13 amino acids. Trimming cost V 5 bases and J 11 bases; bases outside gene matches: 11. The CDR3 nucleotides are TGTGCCAGCAGCCAAGGCCCCGGACAGGGAGAGTACTTC. Its translation: CASSQGPGQGEYF. The variable domain in full, completed from reference TRBV7-2 and TRBJ2-7, reads GAGVSQSPSNKVTEKGKDVELRCDPISGHTALYWYRQSLGQGLEFLIYFQGNSAPDKSGLPSDRFSAERTGGSVSTLTIQRTQQEDSAVYLCASSQGPGQGEYFGPGTRLTVT.

This sequence joins TRBV28 and TRBJ2-7; 11 positions match TRBD1. The V gene's germline CDR1 is MDHEN and CDR2 SYDVKM. Germline trimming cut 3 bases from V and 0 bases from J; bases unmatched to any gene: 4. CDR3 length equals 16 residues. The CDR3 reads CASSFRTGGVSYEQYF. In DNA, the CDR3 is TGTGCCAGCAGTTTTAGGACAGGGGGCGTCTCCTACGAGCAGTACTTC.

This chain joins TRBV9 and TRBJ1-3; TRBD1 aligns across 8 bases. CDR3 length equals 21 residues. The germline CDR1 and CDR2 sequences are SGDLS and YYNGEE. V lost 4 bases to trimming and J lost 0 bases; unmatched junction nucleotides: 21. The chain's CDR3 is CASSPRQGTVWTPNSGNTIYF. Here the CDR3 DNA reads TGTGCCAGCAGCCCCCGACAGGGGACTGTCTGGACTCCTAACTCTGGAAACACCATATATTTT.

The chain has TRBV11-2 and TRBJ2-7; a weak D match, TRBD1 (6 bases). The CDR3 totals 17 residues. Germline loops: CDR1 SGHAT, CDR2 FQNNGV. V was trimmed by 5 bases and J by 0 bases, leaving 20 bases between them. CDR3 coding DNA: TGTGCCAGCAGCCGCGACGGTGGACAGCACTTCTCCTACGAGCAGTACTTC. Residues: CASSRDGGQHFSYEQYF.

The gene calls are TRBV4-2 and TRBJ2-2; 11 bases align to TRBD2. The germline gives CDR1 LGHNA, CDR2 YNFKEQ. The ends lost 4 bases at V and 7 bases at J; junction bases unmatched: 11. The CDR3 contains 17 residues. CDR3 sequence reads: CASSPPASGGLGGELFF. CDR3 DNA: TGTGCCAGCAGCCCCCCGGCTAGCGGGGGGTTGGGCGGGGAGCTGTTTTTT.